The T cell receptor beta chain described here comes from a study of monozygotic twins with inflammatory bowel disease (dated by TCRdb to about 2019). About the full investigation: A total of some 28 monozygotic twin pairs were included in the full study, comprising nine German pairs (four IBD-concordant, five IBD-discordant) and 19 IBD-discordant Danish pairs. The search for disease-associated traits relied mainly on comparing IBD patients with their genetically identical healthy co-twins within discordant pairs. Each individual had, on average, about 151 000 unique TCRalpha sequences and 181 000 unique TCRbeta sequences available for analysis.

The paper's findings and limits, for the study overall: No single strong signal or clonotype linked to IBD turned up in the results, so the idea that one exists was not supported. Because patients were on differing immunosuppressive treatments, the repertoires may have picked up extra background noise and inter-individual variability. IBD patients had lower TCRbeta repertoire diversity, measured by the inverse Simpson index, than their healthy co-twins. The analysis was unable to tell apart different T cell subtypes. Fewer clonotypes were shared with other individuals by IBD patients than by healthy twins, most markedly in patients showing signs of disease activity. No difference in repertoire similarity was observed between concordant and discordant twins, possibly owing to limited statistical power.

Library construction relied on 5' RACE. Each TCR library was prepared from about 4,000 ng of total RNA. For each sample, cDNA was synthesized in eight separate reactions using SMARTScribe reverse transcriptase. During cDNA synthesis, template switching introduced unique molecular identifiers that contained a 6-nucleotide sample barcode. TCRalpha and TCRbeta cDNA was amplified by two nested PCRs of around 15 and 9 cycles, with bead purification after each PCR. Before amplification, the cDNA was treated with uracil DNA-glycosylase and purified using the QIAquick PCR purification kit. In the second PCR, Illumina TruSeq-compatible adapters and sample-specific barcodes were added. TapeStation and Qubit were used to check library quality and concentration, and 4 to 6.5 ng of each library went into the pool. Pooled libraries were sequenced on an Illumina HiSeq2500 single-index Rapid Run with 2 x 100 bp reads and custom sequencing primers. In the source study's methods: MiGEC version 1.2.6 was used for UMI-based consensus assembly, which corrected PCR and sequencing errors. MiXCR version 2.1.1 was used for V(D)J alignment, clonotype assembly and CDR3 extraction. To normalise gene usage, clonotype sharing and MAIT/NKT TCR abundance, the analysis used the top 1000, 10 000 and 20 000 clonotypes per sample. Diversity was computed as the inverse Simpson index with the vegan R package after downsampling to 27 000 UMIs. Paired Mann-Whitney U tests were applied to discordant twin pairs, with Benjamini-Hochberg correction for multiple testing. TCRdb reprocessed the reads and lists each CDR3 protein sequence as a single entry, with no DNA. The V and J calls were not made by the authors but by TCRdb's processing. The table of this sample itemizes more than 300,000 distinct CDR3 sequences. The ten top clones hold around 2.6% of the sample.

A 2.5 ml peripheral blood sample was drawn into PAXgene tubes per donor and stored at -80°C. Total RNA was isolated from whole blood with the PAXgene blood miRNA kit on an automated QIAcube, without T cell sorting. Peripheral blood from monozygotic twin pairs who were concordant or discordant for inflammatory bowel disease underwent deep TCRalpha and TCRbeta repertoire profiling using unique molecular barcoding. Smoking habits were recorded for all twin pairs, and individuals were classified as current, former or never smokers. Notes on this clonotype: What antigen it recognizes has not been identified.

The CDR3 runs 13 residues from the cysteine to the phenylalanine. No coding sequence is recorded. According to the germline V gene, CDR1 reads SGHTA and CDR2 reads FQGNSA. Source material: blood. The chain uses TRBV7-2 and TRBJ2-5. The clonotype comes from a human donor with ulcerative colitis or Crohn's disease, or a healthy co-twin of an affected twin (not recorded which). The CDR3 has the sequence CASSREYQETQYF. The CDR3 plus the reference TRBV7-2 and TRBJ2-5 genes for the other parts give the full variable domain: GAGVSQSPSNKVTEKGKDVELRCDPISGHTALYWYRQSLGQGLEFLIYFQGNSAPDKSGLPSDRFSAERTGGSVSTLTIQRTQQEDSAVYLCASSREYQETQYFGPGTRLLVL.